This TCR beta chain was found in a study of shared clonotypes between healthy human individuals. V shed 2 bases and J shed 3 bases, with 10 bases lying between them. The CDR3 is made up of 14 amino acids. Per germline, CDR1 MNHNS and CDR2 SASEGT. As concerns this clone: Its antigen remains unidentified.

Study-wide points: Specimens sampled were limited to blood, with tissue repertoires likely differing. Non-shared clonotypes were found to have lower generation probabilities than the clonotypes that were shared by all four of the sorted-subset donors. Naive CD4 clonotypes overlapped across several donors at approximately 5%.

DNA at about 200 ng, approximately 30,000 T cell genomes, went into sorted-subset replicate PCRs. The method was immunoSEQ multiplex PCR; TCRdb's version includes in-frame clones alone and lacks a portion of them. Counted here are about 980,000 clones, approximately 76% occurring once; the ten biggest clones make up roughly 1.5%. The sequenced sample was memory CD4+ T cells sorted from blood. Subset reported: CD45RA-negative fraction. V gene TRBV6-1 combines with J gene TRBJ1-1; weak D call: TRBD1 (5 bases). The sequence was collected from a man younger than 30 in good health. The CDR3 region has the DNA TGTGCCAGCAGTGAACGGGGCTTAGACACTGAAGCTTTCTTT. It specifies CASSERGLDTEAFF.